This T cell receptor beta chain emerged from a study of cytomegalovirus exposure and HLA in healthy donors. The PCR made use of 60 Vbeta and 13 Jbeta primers. Some clones are missing from TCRdb's copy, which holds only in-frame ones; the method was immunoSEQ multiplex PCR. This table has about 110,000 clones, approximately 79% appearing once. Per the germline V gene, CDR1 is SGHDN and CDR2 is FVKESK. This CDR3 is built from 16 residues. J lost 8 bases, V lost 4 bases, and 12 bases had no gene match. The chain couples TRBV14 to TRBJ1-2; 11 positions match TRBD1. The TCR originated in a man in his thirties or forties in good health and CMV-seropositive. What was sequenced was PBMCs. Written as DNA, the CDR3 is TGTGCCAGCAGCCCCTTAGGAACCGGGACAGGGGGAGGCTACACCTTC. Translation: CASSPLGTGTGGGYTF.